Below are 23 T cell receptor beta chains sequenced from a single sample in a study of early T cells in non-severe SARS-CoV-2 infection. TCRdb recomputed calls from the 5' RACE reads with MiXCR, one row per CDR3 protein. Here the sample spans approximately 65,000 distinct CDR3 sequences, around 13% being singletons. Sequencing was performed on whole blood. Source of these receptors: an adult who was a healthcare worker with PCR-confirmed SARS-CoV-2 infection or an uninfected control (not recorded which).

This clonotype was detected only a few times. The chain employs TRBV18 and TRBJ2-2; 7 bases are a match to TRBD1. V trimming: 4 bases; J trimming: 4 bases; junction bases outside the gene matches: 3. This CDR3 has 14 amino acids. Per germline, CDR1 KGHSH and CDR2 LQKENI. DNA of the CDR3: TGTGCCAGCTCACGACAGGGAAGCACCGGGGAGCTGTTTTTT. This translates into CASSRQGSTGELFF.

This clonotype turned up a few times. The chain recombines TRBV10-2 with TRBJ2-3; D is ambiguous. The germline gives CDR1 WSHSY, CDR2 SAAADI. This CDR3 spans 15 amino acids. V was shortened by 2 bases and J by 2 bases, with 11 bases between the two germline ends. The CDR3, as DNA: TGCGCCAGCAGTGAGGAGGTCAGGTTCACAGATACGCAGTATTTT. As protein: CASSEEVRFTDTQYF.

The rearrangement links TRBV20-1 to TRBJ2-2, with TRBD2 matching 14 bases. The CDR3 is made up of 17 amino acids. The germline gives CDR1 DFQATT, CDR2 SNEGSKA (reference sequence). V dropped 1 base and J dropped 3; count of bases not matched to a gene: 4. CDR3 sequence reads: CSARGLAGGLHTGELFF. DNA for the CDR3: TGCAGTGCTAGAGGACTAGCGGGGGGGCTCCACACCGGGGAGCTGTTTTTT.

This clonotype was seen ten or more times. The rearrangement uses TRBV3-1 and TRBJ1-2, with D possibly matching TRBD1 (5 bases). The ends were cut back, 4 bases at V and 8 bases at J, with 29 bases in the middle. CDR1 LGHDT and CDR2 YNNKEL come from the germline V gene (reference sequence). The CDR3 totals 18 residues. CDR3 bases: TGTGCCAGCAGCCTCACCGAGCGAACACCGGTTTTAAGGGGCGGCTACACCTTC. As protein: CASSLTERTPVLRGGYTF.

This clonotype was found a few times. V usage is TRBV10-3 and J usage is TRBJ1-3; D call uncertain. Trimming stripped 7 bases from V and 1 base from J, with 8 bases between. Germline CDR1 reads ENHRY; CDR2 reads SYGVKD. This CDR3 region has 13 residues. CDR3 amino acids: CAITAGSGNTIYF. CDR3 sequence (DNA): TGTGCCATCACCGCAGGATCTGGAAACACCATATATTTT.

The chain joins TRBV20-1 to TRBJ2-3; 11 bases match TRBD2. The germline gives CDR1 DFQATT, CDR2 SNEGSKA (reference sequence). The J segment lost 4 bases and the V segment lost 3 bases, leaving 3 bases of the junction unmatched. The CDR3 runs 14 residues. DNA of the CDR3: TGCAGTGCTAGTACTAGCGGGGGCTCAGATACGCAGTATTTT. As protein: CSASTSGGSDTQYF.

This clonotype has ten or more counts. CDR3 DNA: TGCGCCAGCAGCCAAGATGATCGTCCTAATGAAAAACTGTTTTTT. Translating gives CASSQDDRPNEKLFF. The rearrangement joins TRBV4-3 to TRBJ1-4; unclear D gene. The germline CDR1 and CDR2 sequences are LGHNA and YSLEER. The CDR3 runs 15 residues. Trimming cost V 0 bases and J 3 bases, with 8 bases left between them.

This CDR3 is CASSYAPKDLTDTQYF. As DNA, the CDR3 is TGTGCCAGCAGTTACGCCCCTAAGGATCTCACAGATACGCAGTATTTT. The chain has TRBV6-2 or TRBV6-3 and TRBJ2-3; no firm D call. Germline lookup yields CDR1 MNHEY and CDR2 SVGEGT. The CDR3 totals 16 residues. Trimming left V 2 bases short and J 2 bases short, with 14 bases between.

This clonotype has just a few counts. The rearrangement uses TRBV10-1 and TRBJ2-7; D call uncertain. V gave up 3 bases and J gave up 5 bases, with 5 bases separating them. Per germline, CDR1 WNHNN and CDR2 SYGVQD (reference sequence). CDR3 length: 11 residues. In DNA, the CDR3 is TGCGCCAGCAGTGACGGAGACGAGCAGTACTTC. Its translation is CASSDGDEQYF.

This clonotype was recorded many times. J is TRBJ2-3 and V is TRBV7-2; perhaps D is TRBD1 or TRBD2 (6 bases each). This CDR3 has 16 residues. V was shortened by 5 bases and J by 2 bases, with 17 bases between the two germline ends. Germline CDR1 reads SGHTA; CDR2 reads FQGNSA. The CDR3 sequence is CASSATGWGDTDTQYF. CDR3 sequence (DNA): TGTGCCAGCAGCGCGACAGGTTGGGGGGACACAGATACGCAGTATTTT.

The J gene is TRBJ2-3, the V gene TRBV10-3; TRBD2 aligns across 12 bases. Germline trimming cut 5 bases from V and 2 bases from J; bases unmatched to any gene: 5. The CDR3 runs to 16 residues. Germline loops: CDR1 ENHRY, CDR2 SYGVKD. CDR3 in amino acids: CAISKPSGGVTDTQYF. The DNA of the CDR3 is TGTGCCATCAGTAAGCCTAGCGGGGGGGTCACAGATACGCAGTATTTT.

This clonotype was observed a handful of times. V usage is TRBV29-1 and J usage is TRBJ2-7; 10 bases are a match to TRBD2. Trimming removed 5 bases from V and 6 bases from J; junction bases left unmatched: 4. The germline V gene encodes CDR1 SQVTM and CDR2 ANQGSEA. The CDR3 spans 12 residues. The CDR3 sequence is CSVRLAGGEQYF. CDR3 sequence (DNA): TGCAGCGTTAGACTAGCGGGTGGCGAGCAGTACTTC.

This clonotype was recorded at least ten times. This chain connects TRBV20-1 to TRBJ2-5; TRBD2 might be the D (7 bases). The CDR3 has 14 amino acids. Between the trimmed V and J ends, which lost 7 bases and 1 base, there was a span of 16 bases. Germline-derived CDR1 and CDR2 are DFQATT and SNEGSKA (reference sequence). CDR3 bases: TGCAGTGGGTTCGCGGGGGCCCGCCAAGAGACCCAGTACTTC. Translated, it gives CSGFAGARQETQYF.

The chain recombines TRBV27 with TRBJ2-1, with a possible D match to TRBD2 (5 bases). CDR1 and CDR2 (germline): MNHEY, SMNVEV (reference sequence). The CDR3 runs to 13 residues. Trimming shortened V by 2 bases and J by 8 bases, and 10 bases separated the two germline ends. CDR3 region: CASSLRAAHEQFF. CDR3 DNA: TGTGCCAGCAGTTTAAGAGCGGCGCATGAGCAGTTCTTC.

V and J are TRBV10-2 and TRBJ2-5; D may be TRBD1 (6 bases). The CDR3 consists of 13 residues. V was trimmed by 2 bases and J by 7 bases, leaving 11 bases between them. The germline V gene has CDR1 WSHSY and CDR2 SAAADI. CDR3 sequence (DNA): TGCGCCAGCAGTGAGACAGGGAAGGCGACCCAGTACTTC. Its translation: CASSETGKATQYF.

This clonotype was seen at least ten times. This chain links TRBV12-3 or TRBV12-4 with TRBJ1-5; 8 nucleotides line up with TRBD1. Trimming took 4 bases from V and 0 from J; bases not matched to a gene: 8. The CDR3 sequence is 17 residues long. CDR3 sequence: CASSYRTGSVSNQPQHF. CDR3 sequence (DNA): TGTGCCAGCAGTTACCGGACAGGGTCGGTTAGCAATCAGCCCCAGCATTTT.

A few counts support this clonotype. This chain links TRBV9 with TRBJ2-1; 8 bases fit TRBD2. Germline loops: CDR1 SGDLS, CDR2 YYNGEE. The junction had 6 bases not matched to a gene; V was cut back by 3 bases and J by 7 bases. The CDR3 is 14 residues long. CDR3 sequence: CASSGGLARNEQFF. The CDR3 nucleotides read TGTGCCAGCAGCGGAGGACTAGCTAGGAATGAGCAGTTCTTC.

The V and J genes are TRBV10-3 and TRBJ2-5, with 10 bases identical to TRBD1. CDR3 length: 14 amino acids. From germline, CDR1 is ENHRY and CDR2 SYGVKD. The J segment lost 6 bases and the V segment lost 7 bases, leaving 8 bases of the junction unmatched. CDR3: CAITSDRGEKTQYF. For the CDR3, the DNA is TGTGCCATCACCTCGGACAGGGGGGAAAAGACCCAGTACTTC.

This clonotype was observed a handful of times. V usage is TRBV6-5 and J usage is TRBJ2-7; D is possibly TRBD1 (5 bases). Trimming cost V 0 bases and J 3 bases, with 6 bases left between them. Germline V gene data show CDR1 as MNHEY and CDR2 as SVGAGI. The CDR3 loop spans 13 amino acids. CDR3 in DNA: TGTGCCAGCAGTTACTCCACAGGCTACGAGCAGTACTTC. Translated, it gives CASSYSTGYEQYF.

This clonotype was recorded a few times. The rearrangement uses TRBV11-2 and TRBJ1-6, with TRBD1 identical over 8 bases. The germline gives CDR1 SGHAT, CDR2 FQNNGV. After removal of 5 bases from V and 2 bases from J, the junction contained 5 bases not matched to a gene. This CDR3 is built from 16 residues. For the CDR3, the DNA is TGTGCCAGCAGCAGCACAGGGGGTACCTATAATTCACCCCTCCACTTT. It translates to CASSSTGGTYNSPLHF.

This clonotype was seen a few times. V is TRBV11-3 and J is TRBJ2-1; 9 bases agree with TRBD1. CDR3 size: 15 residues. Germline assignment: CDR1 SGHNT and CDR2 YENEEA. V lost 3 bases and J lost 7; bases outside the gene matches: 7. For the CDR3, the DNA is TGTGCCAGCAGCTTGGGACAGGGTACGGGGAATGAGCAGTTCTTC. Its translation is CASSLGQGTGNEQFF.

This clonotype occurred a few times. The rearrangement uses TRBV20-1 and TRBJ2-3; a possible D gene is TRBD2 (7 bases). Germline V gives CDR1 DFQATT, CDR2 SNEGSKA (reference sequence). Trimming left V 5 bases short and J 2 bases short, with 17 bases between. The CDR3 loop spans 15 amino acids. The CDR3 coding sequence is TGCAGTGCTGCCCGGACCCGGGGGGCCACAGATACGCAGTATTTT. It codes for CSAARTRGATDTQYF.

The rearrangement joins TRBV4-3 to TRBJ1-1, with TRBD1 matching over 7 bases. The CDR3 totals 13 residues. The V gene end was trimmed by 3 bases and the J gene end by 7 bases; junction bases not matched to a gene: 5. Germline assignment: CDR1 LGHNA and CDR2 YSLEER. This chain's CDR3 is CASSQQRDSEAFF. DNA for the CDR3: TGCGCCAGCAGCCAGCAGCGGGACAGTGAAGCTTTCTTT.